What follows are 8 T cell receptor beta chains derived from one specimen sequenced in a study. TCRdb analysed the RT-PCR reads with MiXCR anew, one entry per CDR3 protein. Here the sample spans almost 700,000 distinct CDR3 sequences, 12% to 15% being singletons. The specimen was memory CD4+ T cells from blood. The receptors here all came from a female donor in good health, serving as a healthy control.

The chain uses TRBV7-9 and TRBJ2-3; 7 nucleotides agree with TRBD2. V gave up 5 bases and J gave up 7 bases; unmatched junction bases: 6. Germline V gene sequence: CDR1 SEHNR, CDR2 FQNEAQ (reference sequence). CDR3 length: 13 amino acids. CDR3 sequence (DNA): TGTGCCAGCAGCCTATTAGCGGGTAATACGCAGTATTTT. Protein: CASSLLAGNTQYF.

This chain joins TRBV5-1 and TRBJ2-1; 10 positions match TRBD1. CDR1 is SGHRS and CDR2 is YFSETQ in the germline V gene. V lost 3 bases and J lost 5; bases outside the gene matches: 5. This CDR3 contains 15 residues. DNA of the CDR3: TGCGCCAGCAGCTCGGCAGGACAGGGGGACAATGAGCAGTTCTTC. Protein: CASSSAGQGDNEQFF.

In this sample, this clonotype turned up a few times. The CDR3, as DNA: TGTGCCAGCAGTTCCCACCGGACAGGAAACACCATATATTTT. Its translation: CASSSHRTGNTIYF. V usage is TRBV12-3 or TRBV12-4 and J usage is TRBJ1-3; possible D gene TRBD1, 5 bases. The CDR3 loop spans 14 amino acids. The ends were cut back, 4 bases at V and 4 bases at J, with 11 bases in the middle.

J is TRBJ2-5 and V is TRBV11-2; 7 positions match TRBD1. V was clipped by 5 bases and J by 5 bases; unmatched bases: 14. There are 16 residues in the CDR3. The germline V gene has CDR1 SGHAT and CDR2 FQNNGV. The CDR3 here is CASSRHRDRESETQYF. The CDR3 coding sequence is TGTGCCAGCAGCCGTCATCGGGACAGAGAGTCGGAGACCCAGTACTTC.

This clonotype has just a few counts. The chain couples TRBV27 to TRBJ2-2; 7 positions match TRBD1. The CDR3 is 15 amino acids. V was pared by 9 bases and J by 5 bases, with 12 bases of the junction left unmatched. Germline V lookup: CDR1 MNHEY, CDR2 SMNVEV (reference sequence). CDR3 DNA: TGTGCCAGTAAACAGGGGTTAGGTAATACCGGGGAGCTGTTTTTT. Amino acid sequence: CASKQGLGNTGELFF.

V and J are TRBV3-1 and TRBJ2-7; 11 bases map to TRBD2. The CDR3 is 15 residues long. Trimming at V came to 1 base and at J to 7 bases, leaving 6 bases not matched to a gene. Germline values: CDR1 LGHDT, CDR2 YNNKEL (reference sequence). DNA for the CDR3: TGTGCCAGCAGCCAAGGGATAGCGGGAGGGGGAGAGCAGTACTTC. As protein: CASSQGIAGGGEQYF.

The table lists this clonotype with a few counts. The gene calls are TRBV20-1 and TRBJ1-6; TRBD1 matches at 7 bases. Per the germline V gene, CDR1 is DFQATT and CDR2 is SNEGSKA (reference sequence). The CDR3 has 17 amino acids. V was pared by 6 bases and J by 4 bases, with 15 bases of the junction left unmatched. CDR3 residues: CSAGLPSGDRYNSPLHF. The CDR3 DNA reads TGCAGTGCCGGACTCCCGTCCGGGGACAGATATAATTCACCCCTCCACTTT.

The table lists this clonotype with many counts. Here the CDR3 DNA reads TGTGCCAGCAGCATCGTTGGGGTACTTGTAGATACGCAGTATTTT. Its translation is CASSIVGVLVDTQYF. V usage is TRBV7-2 and J usage is TRBJ2-3, with unresolved D. CDR1 is SGHTA, CDR2 FQGNSA, per germline. The CDR3 extends over 15 amino acids. The V gene lost 5 bases and the J gene lost 5 bases, with 17 bases spanning the gap.